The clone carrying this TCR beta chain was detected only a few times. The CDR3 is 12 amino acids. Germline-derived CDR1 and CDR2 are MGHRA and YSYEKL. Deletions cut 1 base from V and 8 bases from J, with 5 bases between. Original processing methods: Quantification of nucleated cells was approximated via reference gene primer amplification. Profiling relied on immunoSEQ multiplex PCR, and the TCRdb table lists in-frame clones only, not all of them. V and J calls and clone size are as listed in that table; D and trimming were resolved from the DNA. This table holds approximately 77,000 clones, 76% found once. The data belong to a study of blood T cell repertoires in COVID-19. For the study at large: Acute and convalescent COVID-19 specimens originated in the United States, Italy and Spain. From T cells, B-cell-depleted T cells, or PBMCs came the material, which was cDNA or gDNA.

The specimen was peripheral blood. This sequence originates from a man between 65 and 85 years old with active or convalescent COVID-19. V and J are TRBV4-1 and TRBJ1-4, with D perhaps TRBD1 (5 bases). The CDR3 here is CASSQGGEKLFF. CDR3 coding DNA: TGCGCCAGCAGCCAAGGGGGCGAAAAACTGTTTTTT.